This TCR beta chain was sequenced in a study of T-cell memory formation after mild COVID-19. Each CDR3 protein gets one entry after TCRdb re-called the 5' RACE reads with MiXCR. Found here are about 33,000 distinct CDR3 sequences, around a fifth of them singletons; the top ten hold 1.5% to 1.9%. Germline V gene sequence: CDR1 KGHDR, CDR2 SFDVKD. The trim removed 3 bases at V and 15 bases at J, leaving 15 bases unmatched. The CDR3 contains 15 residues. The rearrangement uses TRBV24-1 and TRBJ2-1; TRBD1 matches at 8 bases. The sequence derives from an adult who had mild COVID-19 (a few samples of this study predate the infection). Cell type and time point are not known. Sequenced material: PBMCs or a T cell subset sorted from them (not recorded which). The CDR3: CATSDPDRDEFLPFF. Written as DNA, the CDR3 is TGTGCCACCAGTGATCCGGACAGGGACGAGTTCTTGCCGTTCTTC.